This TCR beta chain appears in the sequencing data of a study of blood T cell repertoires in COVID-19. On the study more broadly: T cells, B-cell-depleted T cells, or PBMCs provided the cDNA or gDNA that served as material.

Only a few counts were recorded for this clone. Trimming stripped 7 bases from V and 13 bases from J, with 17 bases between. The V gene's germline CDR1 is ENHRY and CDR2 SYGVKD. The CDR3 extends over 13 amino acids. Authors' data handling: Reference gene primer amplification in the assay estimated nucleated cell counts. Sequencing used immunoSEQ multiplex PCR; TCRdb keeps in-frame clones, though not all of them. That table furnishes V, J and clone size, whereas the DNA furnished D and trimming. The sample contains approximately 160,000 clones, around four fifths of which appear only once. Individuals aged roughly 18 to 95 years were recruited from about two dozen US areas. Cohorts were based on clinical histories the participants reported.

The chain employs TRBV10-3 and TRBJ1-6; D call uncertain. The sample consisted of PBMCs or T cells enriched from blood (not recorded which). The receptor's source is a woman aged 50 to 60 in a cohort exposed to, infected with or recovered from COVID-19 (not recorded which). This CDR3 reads CAIMEGLSSPLHF. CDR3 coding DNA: TGTGCCATCATGGAGGGCCTCTCATCTCCCCTCCACTTT.